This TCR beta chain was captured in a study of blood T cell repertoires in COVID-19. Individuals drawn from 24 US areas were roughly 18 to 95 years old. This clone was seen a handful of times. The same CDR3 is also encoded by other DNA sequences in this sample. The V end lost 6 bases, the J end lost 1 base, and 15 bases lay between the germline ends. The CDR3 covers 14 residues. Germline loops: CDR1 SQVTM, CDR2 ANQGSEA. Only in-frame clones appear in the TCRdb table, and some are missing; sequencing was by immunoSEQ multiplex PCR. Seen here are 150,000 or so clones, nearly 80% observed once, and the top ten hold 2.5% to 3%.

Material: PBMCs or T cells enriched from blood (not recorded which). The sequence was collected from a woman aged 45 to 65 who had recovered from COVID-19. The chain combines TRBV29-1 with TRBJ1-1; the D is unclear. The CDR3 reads CSVALGRANTEAFF. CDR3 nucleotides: TGCAGCGTGGCTCTAGGGAGGGCGAACACTGAAGCTTTCTTT. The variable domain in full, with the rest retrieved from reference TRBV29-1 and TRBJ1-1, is SAVISQKPSRDICQRGTSLTIQCQVDSQVTMMFWYRQQPGQSLTLIATANQGSEATYESGFVIDKFPISRPNLTFSTLTVSNMSPEDSSIYLCSVALGRANTEAFFGQGTRLTVV.